The 25 T cell receptor beta chains listed next were all sequenced from one sample in a study of human T cells and chemical hapten exposure. TCRdb redid the calling of the RACE reads with MiXCR, one entry per CDR3 protein. There are about 82,000 distinct CDR3 sequences in the sample; 13% occur only once, and 5.7% lies in the top ten. Time point of the sample: patch test 3, about 24 weeks after DPC sensitization. The treatment here: therapeutic diphenylcyclopropenone sensitization with weekly scalp DPC. The sample in question was whole blood, obtained in connection with sensitization to the hapten diphenylcyclopropenone (DPC). These receptors originate from a woman in her 50s with alopecia areata. Some clones in this sample may be carry-over from other donors' samples.

This clonotype was seen a handful of times. The rearrangement joins TRBV21-1 to TRBJ2-5; the table's D gene call, TRBD1, was not cross checked with the DNA. TRBV21-1 is classified as a pseudogene. The CDR3 runs to 15 residues. The CDR3 nucleotides read TGTGCCAGCAGCAAGCGGACAGGGGATACGGAGACCCAGTACTTC. Translation: CASSKRTGDTETQYF.

In this sample, this clonotype turned up a few times. The chain employs TRBV28 and TRBJ2-2, with 8 bases matching TRBD2. J was trimmed by 3 bases and V by 3 bases; bases with no gene match: 3. The germline gives CDR1 MDHEN, CDR2 SYDVKM. The CDR3 has 15 amino acids. CDR3 in amino acids: CASSLSGSHTGELFF. Written as DNA, the CDR3 is TGTGCCAGCAGTTTGAGCGGGAGCCACACCGGGGAGCTGTTTTTT.

The table lists this clonotype with a few counts. This sequence joins TRBV25-1 and TRBJ2-3, with D unclear. CDR3 length equals 15 residues. The V gene lost 4 bases and the J gene lost 3 bases, with 14 bases spanning the gap. Germline V gives CDR1 MGHDK, CDR2 SYGVNS. In nucleotides, the CDR3 is TGTGCCAGCAGTGGGGAAGCGACCCGTACAGATACGCAGTATTTT. This sequence encodes CASSGEATRTDTQYF. Using reference TRBV25-1 and TRBJ2-3 for the parts outside the CDR3, the full variable domain is EADIYQTPRYLVIGTGKKITLECSQTMGHDKMYWYQQDPGMELHLIHYSYGVNSTEKGDLSSESTVSRIRTEHFPLTLESARPSHTSQYLCASSGEATRTDTQYFGPGTRLTVL.

This clonotype was seen only a few times. This chain connects TRBV29-1 to TRBJ2-7, with TRBD2 identical over 11 bases. Trimming took 2 bases from V and 6 from J; bases not matched to a gene: 6. The CDR3 has 14 amino acids. Germline V CDR1 and CDR2: SQVTM, ANQGSEA. CDR3 amino acids: CSVEPLAGGGEQYF. Written as DNA, the CDR3 is TGCAGCGTTGAACCCCTAGCGGGGGGTGGCGAGCAGTACTTC.

This CDR3 is CASSVEGGPYEQYF. DNA for the CDR3: TGTGCCAGCAGCGTAGAGGGAGGCCCCTACGAGCAGTACTTC. The chain has TRBV9 and TRBJ2-7; tentatively, D is TRBD2 (6 bases). Germline V gives CDR1 SGDLS, CDR2 YYNGEE. The CDR3 covers 14 residues. The V end was cut by 0 bases, the J end by 2 bases, with 9 bases between.

The rearrangement joins TRBV2 to TRBJ1-1, with D tentatively TRBD1 (5 bases). The CDR3 sequence is 12 residues long. V shed 4 bases and J shed 5 bases, with 8 bases lying between them. Germline V gene sequence: CDR1 SNHLY, CDR2 FYNNEI. CDR3 sequence reads: CASSGDGTEAFF. The CDR3 DNA sequence: TGTGCCAGCAGTGGGGACGGGACTGAAGCTTTCTTT.

This clonotype was counted at least ten times. This chain joins TRBV29-1 and TRBJ2-1, with TRBD1 matching 10 bases. CDR1 is SQVTM, CDR2 ANQGSEA, per germline. The V gene end was trimmed by 5 bases and the J gene end by 9 bases; junction bases not matched to a gene: 13. The CDR3 totals 15 residues. CDR3 nucleotide sequence: TGCAGCGTTCCGGACAGGGGGAACCCTCAGGGTGAGCAGTTCTTC. Its protein is CSVPDRGNPQGEQFF.

V usage is TRBV20-1 and J usage is TRBJ2-3; 8 bases match TRBD1. This CDR3 is built from 13 residues. Looked up from germline, CDR1 is DFQATT and CDR2 is SNEGSKA (reference sequence). The V gene end was trimmed by 8 bases and the J gene end by 4 bases; junction bases not matched to a gene: 8. The CDR3, as DNA: TGCAGTCCGTTCAGGGGGCTCTCAGATACGCAGTATTTT. Its translation is CSPFRGLSDTQYF.

In its sample, this clonotype was seen a few times. The V call is TRBV27, the J call TRBJ2-6; D is ambiguous. V shed 5 bases and J shed 1 base, with 15 bases lying between them. CDR1 is MNHEY and CDR2 is SMNVEV in the germline V gene (reference sequence). This CDR3 comprises 17 residues. Written as DNA, the CDR3 is TGTGCCAGCAGTCCTGGAAGTCAGTCATCTGGGGCCAACGTCCTGACTTTC. Its protein is CASSPGSQSSGANVLTF.

This clonotype was observed a handful of times. The chain couples TRBV14 to TRBJ2-1; 7 positions match TRBD1. The germline V gene encodes CDR1 SGHDN and CDR2 FVKESK. The V segment lost 2 bases and the J segment 3 bases; nucleotides outside the gene matches: 16. This CDR3 has 19 residues. CDR3 sequence reads: CASSQKIDPGQSVYNEQFF. Written as DNA, the CDR3 is TGTGCCAGCAGCCAAAAAATTGACCCGGGACAGAGTGTCTACAATGAGCAGTTCTTC.

The sample holds many counts of this clonotype. The chain couples TRBV2 to TRBJ1-6; 8 bases match TRBD1. CDR3 size: 13 residues. With V trimmed by 7 bases and J by 8 bases, 4 bases remained unmatched. The germline gives CDR1 SNHLY, CDR2 FYNNEI. CDR3 loop: CASTLDRDSPLHF. The CDR3 DNA reads as TGTGCCAGCACCTTGGACAGGGATTCACCCCTCCACTTT. Using reference TRBV2 and TRBJ1-6 for the parts outside the CDR3, the full variable domain is EPEVTQTPSHQVTQMGQEVILRCVPISNHLYFYWYRQILGQKVEFLVSFYNNEISEKSEIFDDQFSVERPDGSNFTLKIRSTKLEDSAMYFCASTLDRDSPLHFGNGTRLTVT.

The chain employs TRBV9 and TRBJ2-7; 8 nucleotides agree with TRBD2. CDR1 SGDLS and CDR2 YYNGEE come from the germline V gene. V trimming: 2 bases; J trimming: 3 bases; junction bases outside the gene matches: 4. CDR3 length equals 14 residues. CDR3 sequence reads: CASSVGLEVYEQYF. The CDR3 DNA sequence: TGTGCCAGCAGCGTGGGACTAGAAGTCTACGAGCAGTACTTC.

This clonotype has ten or more counts. The chain couples TRBV29-1 to TRBJ2-1; D unclear. CDR3 length: 13 amino acids. The V end lost 2 bases, the J end lost 0 bases, and 5 bases lay between the germline ends. Germline assignment: CDR1 SQVTM and CDR2 ANQGSEA. Written as DNA, the CDR3 is TGCAGCGTTGAACAGATCTCCTACAATGAGCAGTTCTTC. Amino acid sequence: CSVEQISYNEQFF.

This clonotype was counted at least ten times. J is TRBJ2-3 and V is TRBV7-8; TRBD1 or TRBD2 may be the D gene (5 bases each). CDR1 is SGHVS and CDR2 is FQNEAQ in the germline V gene. CDR3 length equals 13 residues. Trimming removed 2 bases from V and 6 bases from J, with 9 bases in between. DNA for the CDR3: TGTGCCAGCAGCTTACAAGGGACCGATACGCAGTATTTT. Its translation: CASSLQGTDTQYF.

J is TRBJ1-1 and V is TRBV2, with D unclear. Between the trimmed V and J ends, which lost 5 bases and 6 bases, there was a span of 10 bases. The CDR3 has 12 residues. CDR1 is SNHLY, CDR2 FYNNEI, per germline. The CDR3 DNA reads as TGTGCCAGCAGTACCCCCCGGGCTGAAGCTTTCTTT. This encodes CASSTPRAEAFF.

In this sample, this clonotype turned up many times. The V gene is TRBV30, the J gene TRBJ2-1, with D unresolved. CDR3 size: 14 residues. CDR1 is GTSNPN, CDR2 SVGIG, per germline (reference sequence). V lost 2 bases to trimming and J lost 0 bases, with 8 bases between them. CDR3 in DNA: TGTGCCTGGAGTACCCCGCCCTCCTACAATGAGCAGTTCTTC. It codes for CAWSTPPSYNEQFF.

This rearrangement joins TRBV7-2 to TRBJ2-3; D not resolved. The CDR3 has 11 amino acids. The germline V and J ends were trimmed by 6 bases and 10 bases, with 11 bases remaining between them. CDR1 and CDR2 (germline): SGHTA, FQGNSA. CDR3 protein: CASRLGIAQYF. In DNA, the CDR3 is TGTGCCAGCAGACTGGGTATAGCGCAGTATTTT.

The chain uses TRBV12-3 or TRBV12-4 and TRBJ2-5; weak D call: TRBD2 (5 bases). This CDR3 contains 14 residues. Trimming removed 1 base at V and 5 bases at J, with 11 bases between. CDR3 protein: CASSLVSSGETQYF. The CDR3 DNA follows: TGTGCCAGCAGTTTAGTATCCAGCGGTGAGACCCAGTACTTC.

This clonotype was recorded a few times. This chain joins TRBV7-2 and TRBJ2-1; D perhaps matches TRBD1 (5 bases). The CDR3 is 13 amino acids. Trimming left V 6 bases short and J 12 bases short, with 18 bases between. Germline V gives CDR1 SGHTA, CDR2 FQGNSA. The CDR3, as DNA: TGTGCCAGCAGGTCTCTTAGGTTAACAGGGCAGTTCTTC. It translates to CASRSLRLTGQFF. The full variable domain, with the rest looked up from reference TRBV7-2 and TRBJ2-1, is GAGVSQSPSNKVTEKGKDVELRCDPISGHTALYWYRQSLGQGLEFLIYFQGNSAPDKSGLPSDRFSAERTGGSVSTLTIQRTQQEDSAVYLCASRSLRLTGQFFGPGTRLTVL.

This clonotype was picked up a small number of times. The chain combines TRBV20-1 with TRBJ2-7, with 11 positions matching TRBD2. Germline loops: CDR1 DFQATT, CDR2 SNEGSKA (reference sequence). The CDR3 covers 13 residues. After removal of 6 bases from V and 7 bases from J, the junction contained 8 bases not matched to a gene. CDR3 in amino acids: CSAPTSGRGEQYF. CDR3 nucleotides: TGCAGTGCCCCAACTAGCGGGAGAGGTGAGCAGTACTTC.

This clonotype has a handful of counts. The chain is built from TRBV30 and TRBJ1-1; D might be TRBD1 (5 bases). Germline CDR1 and CDR2: GTSNPN and SVGIG (reference sequence). The germline V and J ends were trimmed by 5 bases and 10 bases, with 20 bases remaining between them. CDR3 length: 13 residues. The CDR3 DNA is TGTGCCTGGGCGAGCCGCGGGACGAAAGGAGCTTTCTTT. Its protein is CAWASRGTKGAFF. Using reference TRBV30 and TRBJ1-1 for the parts outside the CDR3, the full variable domain is SQTIHQWPATLVQPVGSPLSLECTVEGTSNPNLYWYRQAAGRGLQLLFYSVGIGQISSEVPQNLSASRPQDRQFILSSKKLLLSDSGFYLCAWASRGTKGAFFGQGTRLTVV.

This clonotype has a handful of counts. The chain links TRBV20-1 to TRBJ2-7, with a weak D call TRBD2 (6 bases). V was cut by 5 bases and J by 3 bases, with 17 bases left in between. Germline V gives CDR1 DFQATT, CDR2 SNEGSKA (reference sequence). The CDR3 length is 14 residues. DNA of the CDR3: TGCAGTGCTGCCCTTTGGACTAAGGACTACGAGCAGTACTTC. It is translated as CSAALWTKDYEQYF.

This clonotype showed up just a few times. V and J are TRBV29-1 and TRBJ2-1, with D perhaps being TRBD1 or TRBD2 (5 bases each). V was trimmed by 4 bases and J by 0 bases, leaving 10 bases between them. The CDR3 loop spans 14 amino acids. CDR1 and CDR2 (germline): SQVTM, ANQGSEA. CDR3 protein: CSVGDRVSYNEQFF. The CDR3 nucleotides read TGCAGCGTTGGGGACCGAGTCTCCTACAATGAGCAGTTCTTC.

The rearrangement links TRBV7-9 to TRBJ1-6; D ambiguous. V lost 1 base and J 5 bases, leaving 6 bases between the germline ends. Germline CDR1 SEHNR, CDR2 FQNEAQ (reference sequence). The CDR3 covers 14 residues. DNA of the CDR3: TGTGCCAGCAGCTTAGGGGCAGATAATTCACCCCTCCACTTT. Amino acids: CASSLGADNSPLHF.

This clonotype was counted many times. The V and J genes are TRBV25-1 and TRBJ2-7, with a weak D call TRBD1 (5 bases). CDR3 length: 15 residues. The ends were cut back, 1 base at V and 5 bases at J, with 15 bases in the middle. Germline assignment: CDR1 MGHDK and CDR2 SYGVNS. This chain's CDR3 is CASSELRGSGNEQYF. The DNA of the CDR3 is TGTGCCAGCAGTGAATTAAGGGGAAGTGGGAACGAGCAGTACTTC.